Below are 4 T cell receptor beta chains sequenced from a single sample in a study of post-analysis software for immune sequencing data. Study-wide results and limits: Five or six TRBV segments, TRBV5-6, TRBV5-1 and TRBV20-1 among them, were found more frequent in patients than controls.

For these TCRs, the target antigens are not known. Sequencing libraries made from TCR beta cDNA carried unique molecular identifiers. MiXCR, applied by TCRdb to the PCR reads, yields one record per CDR3 protein. The profile covers about 810,000 distinct CDR3 sequences, with approximately 53% appearing a single time and 4.6% taken by the ten largest. The specimen sequenced was blood. The receptors here all came from a girl aged 10 to 17 with multiple sclerosis.

The genes are TRBV6-5 and TRBJ2-5; TRBD2 aligns across 13 bases. Germline CDR1 reads MNHEY; CDR2 reads SVGAGI. The ends lost 2 bases at V and 5 bases at J; junction bases unmatched: 14. The CDR3 loop spans 19 amino acids. The CDR3 DNA is TGTGCCAGCAGTTACCCCGATGGACTAGCGGGGGAAAGGCGGGAGACCCAGTACTTC. It yields the protein CASSYPDGLAGERRETQYF.

V is TRBV12-3 or TRBV12-4 and J is TRBJ1-2; TRBD1 matches at 7 bases. V lost 6 bases, J lost 4 bases, and 8 bases stayed unmatched. The CDR3 extends over 14 amino acids. This CDR3 is CASSSRTGSYGYTF. The DNA of the CDR3 is TGTGCCAGCAGCTCTCGGACAGGTTCCTATGGCTACACCTTC.

The chain carries TRBV5-1 and TRBJ2-7; tentatively, D is TRBD2 (5 bases). Deletions cut 5 bases from V and 3 bases from J, with 12 bases between. Per germline, CDR1 SGHRS and CDR2 YFSETQ. CDR3 length: 13 amino acids. CDR3 protein: CASRWEPVYEQYF. The CDR3 nucleotides read TGCGCCAGCAGATGGGAGCCGGTCTACGAGCAGTACTTC.

The V gene is TRBV14, the J gene TRBJ1-1; 9 bases are a match to TRBD1. Per germline, CDR1 SGHDN and CDR2 FVKESK. J was trimmed by 2 bases and V by 3 bases; bases with no gene match: 7. The length of the CDR3 is 16 residues. The CDR3 region has the DNA TGTGCCAGCAGCCATAGAGGGACAGGGACCAACACTGAAGCTTTCTTT. It specifies CASSHRGTGTNTEAFF.